This TCR beta chain was sequenced during a study of monozygotic twins with inflammatory bowel disease (dated by TCRdb to the late 2010s). Regarding the study in general: A total of approximately 28 monozygotic twin pairs were included in the full study, comprising nine German pairs (four IBD-concordant, five IBD-discordant) and 19 IBD-discordant Danish pairs. Disease-associated traits were sought mainly through comparisons between IBD patients and their genetically identical healthy co-twins within discordant pairs. Each individual had, on average, about 151 000 unique TCRalpha sequences and 181 000 unique TCRbeta sequences available for analysis. The study at large found these results: Because patients received different immunosuppressive treatments, the repertoires may have picked up extra background noise and variability between individuals. Distinction between different T cell subtypes could not be achieved in the analysis. IBD patients had lower TCRbeta repertoire diversity, measured by the inverse Simpson index, than their healthy co-twins. The results gave no support for a single strong signal or clonotype linked to IBD. Repertoire similarity did not differ between concordant and discordant twins, which could be due to limited statistical power. Fewer clonotypes were shared with other individuals by IBD patients than by healthy twins, most markedly in patients showing signs of disease activity.

A remark on this clonotype: Its antigen remains unidentified.

CDR1 and CDR2, per the germline V gene (reference sequence), are MNHEY and SMNVEV. Its CDR3 holds 16 amino acids, cysteine through phenylalanine. The nucleotide record is missing. An approximately 2.6 ml peripheral blood sample was drawn into PAXgene tubes per donor and stored at -80°C. Without T cell sorting, total RNA was isolated from whole blood using the PAXgene blood miRNA kit on an automated QIAcube. Peripheral blood from monozygotic twin pairs concordant or discordant for inflammatory bowel disease was subjected to deep TCRalpha and TCRbeta repertoire profiling with unique molecular barcoding. Smoking habits were recorded for all twin pairs, and each individual was classified as a current, former or never smoker. Library creation used 5' RACE. The input for every TCR library was 3500 ng of total RNA. cDNA was synthesized with SMARTScribe reverse transcriptase in eight separate reactions per sample. During cDNA synthesis, unique molecular identifiers containing a 6-nucleotide sample barcode were introduced by template switching. Two nested PCRs of roughly 15 and 9 cycles amplified the TCRalpha and TCRbeta cDNA, and bead purification followed each PCR. Before amplification, cDNA was treated with uracil DNA-glycosylase and purified using the QIAquick PCR purification kit. The second PCR was the step at which Illumina TruSeq-compatible adapters and sample-specific barcodes were added. Library quality and concentration were checked on TapeStation and Qubit, and libraries were pooled at approximately 5 ng each. The pooled libraries were sequenced with 2 x 100 bp reads and custom sequencing primers on an Illumina HiSeq2500 single-index Rapid Run. The paper's processing steps were these. PCR and sequencing errors were corrected by UMI-based consensus assembly using MiGEC version 1.2.6. MiXCR version 2.1.1 handled V(D)J alignment, clonotype assembly and CDR3 extraction. To normalise gene usage, clonotype sharing and MAIT/NKT TCR abundance, the analysis used the top 1000, 10 000 and 20 000 clonotypes per sample. Diversity was computed as the inverse Simpson index with the vegan R package after downsampling to 27 000 UMIs. Paired Mann-Whitney U tests on discordant twin pairs were used, with Benjamini-Hochberg multiple-testing correction. TCRdb reprocessed the reads and provides one entry for every CDR3 protein sequence; no DNA is given. These V and J calls derive from TCRdb rather than the authors' analysis. This sample's table carries 330,000 or so distinct CDR3 sequences. The ten largest clones represent around 2% of the sample.

The receptor chain draws on TRBV27 and TRBJ2-6; absent DNA, TCRdb's TRBD1 call cannot be checked. The sequencing sample was made of blood. This sequence was found in a human donor with ulcerative colitis or Crohn's disease, or a healthy co-twin of an affected twin (not recorded which). Here the CDR3 is given as CASSLTGGTGANVLTF.